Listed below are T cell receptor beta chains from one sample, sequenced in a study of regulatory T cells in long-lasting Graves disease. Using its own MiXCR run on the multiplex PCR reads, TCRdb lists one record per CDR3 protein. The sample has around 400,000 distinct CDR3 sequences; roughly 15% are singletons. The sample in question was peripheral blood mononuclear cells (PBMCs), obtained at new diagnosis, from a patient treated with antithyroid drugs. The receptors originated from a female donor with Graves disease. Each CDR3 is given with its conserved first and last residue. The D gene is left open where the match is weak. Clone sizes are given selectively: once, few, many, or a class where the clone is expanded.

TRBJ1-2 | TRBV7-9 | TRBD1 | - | TGTGCCAGCAGCCCTCGGACAGGTGCCCCTAGGGGCTACACCTTC | CASSPRTGAPRGYTF
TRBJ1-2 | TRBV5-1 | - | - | TGCGCCAGCAGCCCGCGGGGCGGTGGCTACACCTTC | CASSPRGGGYTF
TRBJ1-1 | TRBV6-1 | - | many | TGTGCCAGCGACGTCAGGTTAACTGAAGCTTTCTTT | CASDVRLTEAFF
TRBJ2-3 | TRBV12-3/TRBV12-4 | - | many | TGTGCCAGCAGTTTAGGGGACCCTCCAGATACGCAGTATTTT | CASSLGDPPDTQYF
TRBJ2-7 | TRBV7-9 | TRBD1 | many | TGTGCCAGCAGCTCACGACAGGGGGCGACCCTTTACGAGCAGTACTTC | CASSSRQGATLYEQYF
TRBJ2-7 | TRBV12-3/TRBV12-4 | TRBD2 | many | TGTGCCAGCAGTTTAAGGGCTAGCGGGAGTGTACAGTACTTC | CASSLRASGSVQYF
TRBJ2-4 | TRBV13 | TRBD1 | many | TGTGCCAGCAGCCCAGATTTCGGGACAGGGTCTGTCAAAAACATTCAGTACTTC | CASSPDFGTGSVKNIQYF
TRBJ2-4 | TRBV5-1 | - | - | TGCGCCAGCAGCTTGGGAGGGCGGGAAAACATTCAGTACTTC | CASSLGGRENIQYF
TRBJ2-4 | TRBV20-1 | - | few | TGCAGTGGGGGGGGTACAGGGGATGGCATTCAGTACTTC | CSGGGTGDGIQYF
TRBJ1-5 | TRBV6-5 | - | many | TGTGCCAGCAGTTACGTTTACAGTCGCAGCAATCAGCCCCAGCATTTT | CASSYVYSRSNQPQHF
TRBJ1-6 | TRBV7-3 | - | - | TGTGCCAGCAGCTTAGAGAATAATTCACCCCTCCACTTT | CASSLENNSPLHF
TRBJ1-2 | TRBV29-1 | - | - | TGCAGCGTCGTAACAGGAGCAGCTAACTATGGCTACACCTTC | CSVVTGAANYGYTF
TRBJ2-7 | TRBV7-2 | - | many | TGTGCCAGCAGCTTTGGACCCTTGGACGAGCAGTACTTC | CASSFGPLDEQYF
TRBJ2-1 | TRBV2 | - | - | TGTGCCAGCAGTGAATCGGCCCGGGCCGGGGATGAGCAGTTCTTC | CASSESARAGDEQFF
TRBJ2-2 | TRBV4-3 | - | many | TGCGCCAGCAGCCGAGGGACACTGAGTACCGGGGAGCTGTTTTTT | CASSRGTLSTGELFF
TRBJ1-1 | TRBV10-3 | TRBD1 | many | TGTGCCATCAGCCTTCTCGGACAGGGGGAGGGAAACACTGAAGCTTTCTTT | CAISLLGQGEGNTEAFF
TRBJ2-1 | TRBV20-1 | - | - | TGCAGTGCCCCCGACGGCACGAGGCCGAATGAGCAGTTCTTC | CSAPDGTRPNEQFF
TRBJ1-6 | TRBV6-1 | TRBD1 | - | TGTGCCAGCAGTGAGGGGGACAGATTCAATTCACCCCTCCACTTT | CASSEGDRFNSPLHF
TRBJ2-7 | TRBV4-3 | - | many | TGCGCCAGCAGCCAAGGCGGACTATTCTACGAGCAGTACTTC | CASSQGGLFYEQYF
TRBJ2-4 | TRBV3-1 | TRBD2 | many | TGTGCCAGCAGCCACATAGGGAGCCGAGCGGGGGTCGCCAAAAACATTCAGTACTTC | CASSHIGSRAGVAKNIQYF
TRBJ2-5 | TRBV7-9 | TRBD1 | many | TGTGCCAGCAGAAAAAGGGCCGGGACAGGGACCGAGACCCAGTACTTC | CASRKRAGTGTETQYF
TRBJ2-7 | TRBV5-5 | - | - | TGTGCCAGCACTCGAGGGAGGAGGGCCTACGAGCAGTACTTC | CASTRGRRAYEQYF
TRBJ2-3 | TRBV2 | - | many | TGTGCCAGCTGCGGCGAACGCACAGATACGCAGTATTTT | CASCGERTDTQYF
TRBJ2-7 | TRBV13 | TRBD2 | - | TGTGCCAGCAGCTTTAGACTAGCGGGAGGGCCTTTATACGAGCAGTACTTC | CASSFRLAGGPLYEQYF
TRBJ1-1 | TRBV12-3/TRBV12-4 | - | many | TGTGCCAGCAGGTTCAAAAATGTCCGCGGCACTGAAGCTTTCTTT | CASRFKNVRGTEAFF
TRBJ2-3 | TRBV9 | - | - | TGTACCAGCAGCGTAAGTGCGGGTCCTACAGATACGCAGTATTTT | CTSSVSAGPTDTQYF
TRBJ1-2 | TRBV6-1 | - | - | TGTGCCAGCAGATCCCCACAGGGAAACTATGGCTACACCTTC | CASRSPQGNYGYTF
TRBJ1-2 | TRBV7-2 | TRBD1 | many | TGTGCCAGCAGCCAACAGGGACAGAACTATGGCTACACCTTC | CASSQQGQNYGYTF
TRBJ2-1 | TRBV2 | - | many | TGTGCCAGCAGTGCCTTAGCGTACAATGAGCAGTTCTTC | CASSALAYNEQFF
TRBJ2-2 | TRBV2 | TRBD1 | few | TGTGCCAGCTTTTCGACAGGGGGGAACACCGGGGAGCTGTTTTTT | CASFSTGGNTGELFF
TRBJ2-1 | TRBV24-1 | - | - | TGTGCCACCAGTGATGGAATACAGAGCAATGAGCAGTTCTTC | CATSDGIQSNEQFF
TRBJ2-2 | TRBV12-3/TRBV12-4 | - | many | TGTGCCAGCAGTTTAGGGGGGTATGGGGCGTTCACCGGGGAGCTGTTTTTT | CASSLGGYGAFTGELFF
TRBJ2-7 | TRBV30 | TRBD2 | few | TGTGCCTGGGGGGGGGGTTTTGGGCCACACGAGCAGTACTTC | CAWGGGFGPHEQYF
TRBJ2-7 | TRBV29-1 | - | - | TGCAGCGTACAAAAGGGATACGAGCAGTACTTC | CSVQKGYEQYF
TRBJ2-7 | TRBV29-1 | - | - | TGCAGCGCCCGGACGGGGGCTTCCTACGAGCAGTACTTC | CSARTGASYEQYF
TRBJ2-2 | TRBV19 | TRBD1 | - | TGTGCCAGTAGTATAGATCGACAGGGGTCCGGGGAGCTGTTTTTT | CASSIDRQGSGELFF
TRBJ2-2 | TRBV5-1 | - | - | TGCGCCAGCAGCGAAGCAATCGGGGAGCTGTTTTTT | CASSEAIGELFF
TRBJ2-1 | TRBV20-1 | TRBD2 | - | TGCGTTGGTAGCGGGGGGGCCAATGAGCAGTTCTTC | CVGSGGANEQFF
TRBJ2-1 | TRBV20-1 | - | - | TGCAGTGCTAGGAGGAGGAGGGCCTCCTACAATGAGCAGTTCTTC | CSARRRRASYNEQFF
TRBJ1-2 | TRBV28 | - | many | TGTGCCAGCAGGCCTGTGGGTGACTATGGCTACACCTTC | CASRPVGDYGYTF
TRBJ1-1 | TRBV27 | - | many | TGTGCCAGCAGTAATCAGTGGGGCACTGAAGCTTTCTTT | CASSNQWGTEAFF
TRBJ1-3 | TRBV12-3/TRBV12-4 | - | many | TGTGCCAGCCACCGAAACAAATTCCCTGGAAACACCATATATTTT | CASHRNKFPGNTIYF
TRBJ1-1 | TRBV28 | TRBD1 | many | TGTGCCAGCAGAGGATCACAGGGGCGTACTGAAGCTTTCTTT | CASRGSQGRTEAFF
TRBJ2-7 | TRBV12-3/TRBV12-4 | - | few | TGTGCCAGCAGTGCTATCCGAATCAGCGACAGGTGGGACCCGAGCTCCTACAACGAGCAGTACTTC | CASSAIRISDRWDPSSYNEQYF
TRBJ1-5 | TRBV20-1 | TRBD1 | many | TGCAGTGCTGAGGGACAGCCCTATAGCAATCAGCCCCAGCATTTT | CSAEGQPYSNQPQHF
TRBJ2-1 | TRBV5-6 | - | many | TGTGCCAGCAGCTTGAGGGGTATCTCCTACAATGAGCAGTTCTTC | CASSLRGISYNEQFF
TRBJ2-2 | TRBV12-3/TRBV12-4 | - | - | TGTGCCAGCAGTTTGGGGGCCAACACCGGGGAGCTGTTTTTT | CASSLGANTGELFF
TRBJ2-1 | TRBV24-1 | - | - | TGTGCCACCAGTGATTTGAGCTGGGATGAGCAGTTCTTC | CATSDLSWDEQFF
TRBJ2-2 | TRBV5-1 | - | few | TGCGCCAGCAGCTTGGACCCTAGCATGAACACCGGGGAGCTGTTTTTT | CASSLDPSMNTGELFF
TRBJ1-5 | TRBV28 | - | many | TGTGCCAGCAGCCTAGGTCTCCTACAGGGTTTAGGCAATCAGCCCCAGCATTTT | CASSLGLLQGLGNQPQHF
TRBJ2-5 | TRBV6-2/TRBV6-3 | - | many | TGTGCCACCTCACCCGTTGGGGAGACCCAGTACTTC | CATSPVGETQYF
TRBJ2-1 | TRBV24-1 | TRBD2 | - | TGTGCCACCAGTGATTTTACTAGCGGGAGGCCTTACAATGAGCAGTTCTTC | CATSDFTSGRPYNEQFF
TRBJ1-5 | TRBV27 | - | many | TGTGCCAGCAGTTTATTATCAGCTAGCAATCAGCCCCAGCATTTT | CASSLLSASNQPQHF
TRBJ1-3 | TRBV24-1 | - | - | TGTGCCACCAGTGATTCGACCCGGACAACCGGAAACACCATATATTTT | CATSDSTRTTGNTIYF
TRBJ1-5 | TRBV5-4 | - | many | TGTGCCAGCAGGGAGTGGGGGGGAGATCAGCCCCAGCATTTT | CASREWGGDQPQHF
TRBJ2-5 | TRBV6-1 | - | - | TGTGCCAGCATCCCCAGGGGTCAGTCTCAAGAGACCCAGTACTTC | CASIPRGQSQETQYF
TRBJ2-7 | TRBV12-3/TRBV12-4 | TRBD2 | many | TGTGCCAGCAGTTCAGGACTAGCGCAAACCTACGAGCAGTACTTC | CASSSGLAQTYEQYF
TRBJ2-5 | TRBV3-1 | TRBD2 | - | TGTGCCAGCAGCCGACCTGGAGCGGGGGTCCGAGAGACCCAGTACTTC | CASSRPGAGVRETQYF
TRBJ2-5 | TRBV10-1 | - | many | TGCGCCAGCAGTGAGTCGCGAGGACACCAAGAGACCCAGTACTTC | CASSESRGHQETQYF
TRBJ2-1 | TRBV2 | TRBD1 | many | TGTGCCAGCCGTTATCGGCTCACAGGGGGCAATGAGCAGTTCTTC | CASRYRLTGGNEQFF